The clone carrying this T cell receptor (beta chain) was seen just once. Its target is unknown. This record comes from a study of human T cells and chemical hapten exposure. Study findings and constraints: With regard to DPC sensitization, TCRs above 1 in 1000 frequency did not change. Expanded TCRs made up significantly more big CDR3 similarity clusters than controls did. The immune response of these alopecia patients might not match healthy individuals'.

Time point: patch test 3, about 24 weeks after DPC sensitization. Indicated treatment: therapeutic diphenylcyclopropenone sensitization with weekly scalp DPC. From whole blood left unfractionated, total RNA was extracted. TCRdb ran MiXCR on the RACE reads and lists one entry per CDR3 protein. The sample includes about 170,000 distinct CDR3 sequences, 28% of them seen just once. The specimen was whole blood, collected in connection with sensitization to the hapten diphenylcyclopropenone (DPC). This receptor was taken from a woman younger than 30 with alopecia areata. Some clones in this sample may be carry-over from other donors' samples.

In nucleotides, the CDR3 is TGTGCCAGCAGCCCCCGGGACAGGGGATACAATGAGCAGTTCTTC. Amino acid sequence: CASSPRDRGYNEQFF. The V call is TRBV9, the J call TRBJ2-1; TRBD1 aligns across 10 bases. Germline V gene lookup returns CDR1 SGDLS and CDR2 YYNGEE. After removal of 4 bases from V and 4 bases from J, the junction contained 5 bases not matched to a gene. The CDR3 consists of 15 residues.